The entry below gives a single T cell receptor beta chain sequence along with its context. What it binds is unknown. This specimen comes from a study of cytomegalovirus exposure and HLA in healthy donors. Findings of the study overall: Some TCR beta chains (about 170 of them) were listed as cytomegalovirus-associated. As was reported, the classifier diagnosed cytomegalovirus status with high specificity and sensitivity.

PCR primers comprised 60 Vbeta and 13 Jbeta primers. How the authors handled the data: It was a later analysis that counted roughly 79 million unique TCR beta chains, of which some 9.9 million were shared. The protocol was immunoSEQ multiplex PCR, while the TCRdb copy is restricted to in-frame clones and leaves out a portion. V and J calls and clone size are as listed in that table; D and trimming were resolved from the DNA. This sample has 90,000 to 100,000 clones, with roughly 9.4% found just once. CDR3 size: 14 residues. The germline V gene has CDR1 LNHDA and CDR2 SQIVND (reference sequence). Trimming removed 6 bases from V and 2 bases from J; junction bases left unmatched: 2.

The receptor's source is a man aged 50-59 years in good health and CMV-seropositive. The source material was PBMCs. The V call is TRBV19, the J call TRBJ1-3; 9 bases map to TRBD1. CDR3 sequence: CASSTGGTGNTIYF. The CDR3 coding sequence is TGTGCCAGTAGCACAGGGGGCACTGGAAACACCATATATTTT.